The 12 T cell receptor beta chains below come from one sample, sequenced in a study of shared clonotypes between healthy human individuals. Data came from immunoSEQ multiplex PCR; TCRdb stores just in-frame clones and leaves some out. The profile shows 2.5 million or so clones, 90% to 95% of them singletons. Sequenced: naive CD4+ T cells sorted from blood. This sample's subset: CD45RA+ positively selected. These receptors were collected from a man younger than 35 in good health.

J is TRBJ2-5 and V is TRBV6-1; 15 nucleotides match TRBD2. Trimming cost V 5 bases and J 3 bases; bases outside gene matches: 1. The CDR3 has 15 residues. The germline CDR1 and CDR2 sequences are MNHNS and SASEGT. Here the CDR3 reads CASSWTSGGEETQYF. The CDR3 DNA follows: TGTGCCAGCAGTTGGACTAGCGGGGGGGAAGAGACCCAGTACTTC.

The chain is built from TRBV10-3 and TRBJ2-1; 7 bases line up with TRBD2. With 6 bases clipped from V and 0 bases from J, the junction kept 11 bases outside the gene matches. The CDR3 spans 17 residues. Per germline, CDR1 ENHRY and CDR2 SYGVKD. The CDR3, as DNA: TGTGCCATCAGCGTACTACCGGGGGGTAACTCCTACAATGAGCAGTTCTTC. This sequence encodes CAISVLPGGNSYNEQFF.

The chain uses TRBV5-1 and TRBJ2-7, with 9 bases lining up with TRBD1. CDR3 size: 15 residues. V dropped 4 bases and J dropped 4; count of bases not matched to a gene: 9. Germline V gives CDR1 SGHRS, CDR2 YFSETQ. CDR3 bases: TGCGCCAGCAGCCCACCGGGACAGGGCTTATACGAGCAGTACTTC. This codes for CASSPPGQGLYEQYF.

CDR3 sequence: CASSRRLDKLNTEAFF. In DNA form, the CDR3 reads TGTGCCAGCAGCCGCCGCCTCGACAAACTGAACACTGAAGCTTTCTTT. This chain connects TRBV21-1 to TRBJ1-1; the table's D call TRBD1 went unverified against the DNA. TRBV21-1 is classified as a pseudogene. The CDR3 consists of 16 residues.

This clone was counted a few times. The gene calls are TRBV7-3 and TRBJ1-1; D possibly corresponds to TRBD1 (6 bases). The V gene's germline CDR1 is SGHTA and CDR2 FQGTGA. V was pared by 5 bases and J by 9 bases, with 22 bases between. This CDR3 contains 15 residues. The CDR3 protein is CASSPSATGGGQAFF. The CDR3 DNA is TGTGCCAGCAGCCCATCCGCGACCGGAGGGGGTCAAGCTTTCTTT. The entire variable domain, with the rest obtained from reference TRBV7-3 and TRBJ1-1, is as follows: GAGVSQTPSNKVTEKGKYVELRCDPISGHTALYWYRQSLGQGPEFLIYFQGTGAADDSGLPNDRFFAVRPEGSVSTLKIQRTERGDSAVYLCASSPSATGGGQAFFGQGTRLTVV.

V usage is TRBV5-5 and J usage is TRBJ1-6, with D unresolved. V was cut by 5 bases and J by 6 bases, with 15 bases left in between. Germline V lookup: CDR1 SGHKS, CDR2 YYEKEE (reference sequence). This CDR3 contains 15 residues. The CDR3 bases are TGTGCCAGCAGTACAGATGTGGCCTTTAATTCACCCCTCCACTTT. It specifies CASSTDVAFNSPLHF. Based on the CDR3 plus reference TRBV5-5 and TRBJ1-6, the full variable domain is DAGVTQSPTHLIKTRGQQVTLRCSPISGHKSVSWYQQVLGQGPQFIFQYYEKEERGRGNFPDRFSARQFPNYSSELNVNALLLGDSALYLCASSTDVAFNSPLHFGNGTRLTVT.

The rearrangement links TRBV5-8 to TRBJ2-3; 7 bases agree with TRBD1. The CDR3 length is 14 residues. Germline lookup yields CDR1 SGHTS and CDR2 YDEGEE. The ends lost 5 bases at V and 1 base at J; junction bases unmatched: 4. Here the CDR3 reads CASRTGLGTDTQYF. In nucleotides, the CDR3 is TGTGCCAGCAGGACAGGGCTCGGCACAGATACGCAGTATTTT. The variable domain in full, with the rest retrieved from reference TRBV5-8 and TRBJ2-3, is EAGVTQSPTHLIKTRGQQATLRCSPISGHTSVYWYQQALGLGLQFLLWYDEGEERNRGNFPPRFSGRQFPNYSSELNVNALELEDSALYLCASRTGLGTDTQYFGPGTRLTVL.

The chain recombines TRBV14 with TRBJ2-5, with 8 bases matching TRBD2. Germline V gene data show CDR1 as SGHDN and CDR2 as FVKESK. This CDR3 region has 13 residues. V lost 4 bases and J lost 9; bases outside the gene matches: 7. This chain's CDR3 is CASSPVVAGPQYF. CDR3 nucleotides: TGTGCCAGCAGCCCGGTTGTAGCGGGACCCCAGTACTTC.

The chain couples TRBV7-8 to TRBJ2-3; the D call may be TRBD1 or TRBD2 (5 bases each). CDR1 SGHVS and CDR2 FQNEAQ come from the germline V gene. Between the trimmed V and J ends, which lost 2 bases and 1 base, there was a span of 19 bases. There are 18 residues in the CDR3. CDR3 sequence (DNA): TGTGCCAGCAGCTTAAAACCCCGGGACCGCGCAGGCACAGATACGCAGTATTTT. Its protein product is CASSLKPRDRAGTDTQYF.

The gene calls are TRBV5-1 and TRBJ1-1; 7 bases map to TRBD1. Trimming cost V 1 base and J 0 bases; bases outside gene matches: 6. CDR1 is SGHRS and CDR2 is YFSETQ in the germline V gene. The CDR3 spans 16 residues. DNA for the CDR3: TGCGCCAGCAGCTTGATGCAGGGGGTTCTGAACACTGAAGCTTTCTTT. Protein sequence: CASSLMQGVLNTEAFF. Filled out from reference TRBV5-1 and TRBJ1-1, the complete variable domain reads KAGVTQTPRYLIKTRGQQVTLSCSPISGHRSVSWYQQTPGQGLQFLFEYFSETQRNKGNFPGRFSGRQFSNSRSEMNVSTLELGDSALYLCASSLMQGVLNTEAFFGQGTRLTVV.

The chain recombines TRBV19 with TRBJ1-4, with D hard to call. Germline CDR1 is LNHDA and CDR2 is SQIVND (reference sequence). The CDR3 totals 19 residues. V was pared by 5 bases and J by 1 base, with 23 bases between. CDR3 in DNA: TGTGCCAGTAGTGAGATCCGGGCCAATCCCCGCGGAACTAATGAAAAACTGTTTTTT. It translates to CASSEIRANPRGTNEKLFF.

The CDR3 DNA follows: TGTGCCAGTAGTTCAGCCTCACAGGGCGTTACACCCCTCCACTTT. The encoded protein is CASSSASQGVTPLHF. V is TRBV19 and J is TRBJ1-6; TRBD1 is a possible D gene (6 bases). The V end was cut by 5 bases, the J end by 11 bases, with 19 bases between. Germline V gene sequence: CDR1 LNHDA, CDR2 SQIVND (reference sequence). This CDR3 region has 15 residues.